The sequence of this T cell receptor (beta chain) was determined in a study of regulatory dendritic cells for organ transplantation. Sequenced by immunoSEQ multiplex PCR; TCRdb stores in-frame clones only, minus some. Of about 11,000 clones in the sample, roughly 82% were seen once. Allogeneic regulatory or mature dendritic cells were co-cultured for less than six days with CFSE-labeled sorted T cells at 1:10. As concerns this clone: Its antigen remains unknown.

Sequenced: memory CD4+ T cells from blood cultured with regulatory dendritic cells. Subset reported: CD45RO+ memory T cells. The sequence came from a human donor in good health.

The CDR3 coding sequence is TGTGCCAGTAGCAGACAGGGGGCGACCACCGAGCAGTACTTC. Translating gives CASSRQGATTEQYF. This rearrangement joins TRBV19 to TRBJ2-7, with TRBD1 identical over 10 bases. The CDR3 runs to 14 residues. From germline, CDR1 is LNHDA and CDR2 SQIVND (reference sequence). J gave up 6 bases and V 6 bases, and 8 bases lay outside the gene matches.